The next 2 T cell receptor beta chains were all read from a single sample in a study of cytomegalovirus exposure and HLA in healthy donors. The PCR made use of 60 Vbeta and 13 Jbeta primers. Sequencing was performed with immunoSEQ multiplex PCR; in TCRdb, only in-frame clones are kept and a portion is missing. Of roughly 300,000 clones listed, 70% to 90% were seen once; the top ten hold roughly 4%. The source material was PBMCs. All receptors derive from a man aged 35 to 55 in good health and CMV-seropositive.

This rearrangement joins TRBV7-9 to TRBJ1-1; 8 bases map to TRBD1. CDR3 length equals 15 residues. V was pared by 5 bases and J by 1 base, with 6 bases of the junction left unmatched. Germline V gene sequence: CDR1 SEHNR, CDR2 FQNEAQ (reference sequence). The CDR3 is CASSPDRAANTEAFF. The CDR3 nucleotides are TGTGCCAGCAGCCCGGACAGGGCCGCGAACACTGAAGCTTTCTTT.

This clone occurred once. The chain recombines TRBV19 with TRBJ1-1, with D possibly TRBD1 on 6 matching bases. V dropped 3 bases and J dropped 7 bases, with 21 bases sitting between them. This CDR3 has 16 residues. Germline V gene lookup returns CDR1 LNHDA and CDR2 SQIVND (reference sequence). DNA of the CDR3: TGTGCCAGTAGTATGCCAGGACAGATCCGGCCCAATGAAGCTTTCTTT. This translates into CASSMPGQIRPNEAFF.